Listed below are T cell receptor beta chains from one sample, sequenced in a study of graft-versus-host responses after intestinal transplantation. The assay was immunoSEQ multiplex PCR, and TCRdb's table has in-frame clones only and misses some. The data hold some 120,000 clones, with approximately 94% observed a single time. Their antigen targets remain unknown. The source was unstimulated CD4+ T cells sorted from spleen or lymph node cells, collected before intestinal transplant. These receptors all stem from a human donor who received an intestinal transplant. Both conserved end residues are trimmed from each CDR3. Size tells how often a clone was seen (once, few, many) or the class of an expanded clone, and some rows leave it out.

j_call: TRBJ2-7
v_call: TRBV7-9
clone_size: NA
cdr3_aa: ASSLSGRGLAYEQY

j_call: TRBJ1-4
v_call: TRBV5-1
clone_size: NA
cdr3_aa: ASSVTGGLVPNEKLF

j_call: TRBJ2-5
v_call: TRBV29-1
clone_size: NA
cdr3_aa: SVIPWTGIQETQY

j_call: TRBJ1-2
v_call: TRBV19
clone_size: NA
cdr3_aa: ASRNRVQGGYSDYGYT

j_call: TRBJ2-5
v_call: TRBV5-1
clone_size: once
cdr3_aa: ASKTSGVGRETQY

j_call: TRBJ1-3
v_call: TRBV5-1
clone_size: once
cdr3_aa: ASSLGTGASGNTIY

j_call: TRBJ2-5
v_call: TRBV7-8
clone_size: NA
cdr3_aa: ASSLQETQY

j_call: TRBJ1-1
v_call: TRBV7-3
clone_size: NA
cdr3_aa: ASSPIGGVTEAF

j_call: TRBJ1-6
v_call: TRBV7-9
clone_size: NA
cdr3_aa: ASSFSWTVRTYNSPLH

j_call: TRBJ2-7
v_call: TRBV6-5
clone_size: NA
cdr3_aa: ASGGRGGVPYEQY

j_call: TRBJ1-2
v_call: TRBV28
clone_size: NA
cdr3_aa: ASTIRPYYGYT

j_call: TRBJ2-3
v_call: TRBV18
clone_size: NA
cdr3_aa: ASSPAGVTDTQY

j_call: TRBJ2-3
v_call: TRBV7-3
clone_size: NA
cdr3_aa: ASSLGETSSDTQY

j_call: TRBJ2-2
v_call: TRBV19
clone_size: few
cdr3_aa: ASSILQRYTGELF

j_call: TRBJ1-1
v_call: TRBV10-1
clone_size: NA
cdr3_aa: ASSKGELGAF

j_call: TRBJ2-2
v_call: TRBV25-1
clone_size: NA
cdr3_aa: ASSEWTNTGELF

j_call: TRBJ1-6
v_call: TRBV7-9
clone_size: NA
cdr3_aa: ASSSGRRGPH

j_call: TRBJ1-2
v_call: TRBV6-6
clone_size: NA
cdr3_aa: ASSYRDRVGGYT

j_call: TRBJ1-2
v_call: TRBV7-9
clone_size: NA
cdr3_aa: ASSLVAPGQGNYGYT

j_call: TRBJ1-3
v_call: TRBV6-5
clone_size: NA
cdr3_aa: ASSSDGPYSGNTIY

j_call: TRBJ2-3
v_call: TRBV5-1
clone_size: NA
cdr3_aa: ASSLDGGVGDTQY

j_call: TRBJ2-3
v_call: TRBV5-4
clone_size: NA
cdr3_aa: ASRRERTDTQY

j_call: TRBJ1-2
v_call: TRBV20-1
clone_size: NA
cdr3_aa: SARQNYGYT